This T cell receptor beta chain was documented in a study of cytomegalovirus exposure and HLA in healthy donors. The repertoire was sequenced with immunoSEQ multiplex PCR; TCRdb's copy has only in-frame clones and lacks some. This sample has 260,000 or so clones; approximately 88% occur once, and the top ten carry roughly 1%. V dropped 3 bases and J dropped 5 bases, with 6 bases sitting between them. Germline V gene data show CDR1 as SGDLS and CDR2 as YYNGEE. This CDR3 has 12 amino acids. Sequencing was done on a sample of PBMCs. The receptor was derived from a woman under 30 in good health and CMV-seronegative. This rearrangement joins TRBV9 to TRBJ1-3; no clear D gene. The CDR3 DNA follows: TGTGCCAGCAGCGCCGGGAGAAACACCATATATTTT. Protein sequence: CASSAGRNTIYF.